This TCR beta chain was captured in a study of T-cell reconstitution after alpha-beta-depleted transplantation in children. Preparation of the TCRbeta library was carried out with unique molecular identifiers. TCRdb re-analysed the PCR reads in MiXCR, keeping a single row per CDR3 protein. The table records about 340,000 distinct CDR3 sequences, 10% of them present only once. This CDR3 has 15 amino acids. Trimming took off 7 bases at V and 2 bases at J, with 16 bases between the two ends. Germline V gives CDR1 MNHNS, CDR2 SASEGT. The rearrangement joins TRBV6-1 to TRBJ2-3, with no clear D. The receptor was isolated from a human donor who donated a stem cell graft to a child with acute lymphoblastic leukemia. Source: PBMCs from the stem cell graft donor, taken from the stem cell graft. The CDR3 loop reads CASMSAHRNTDTQYF. In nucleotides, the CDR3 is TGTGCCAGCATGAGCGCTCACAGAAACACAGATACGCAGTATTTT.